The present entry profiles one T cell receptor beta chain with its context. The target antigen is unknown. Per germline, CDR1 MDHEN and CDR2 SYDVKM. The CDR3 covers 15 residues. The source of the sample is a study of monozygotic twins with inflammatory bowel disease. The study, taken as a whole, reports: By inverse Simpson index, TCRbeta diversity was lower in IBD patients than in healthy co-twins.

For each CDR3 protein, TCRdb gives one entry from its re-call of the 5' RACE reads, without DNA. The sample totals under 200,000 distinct CDR3 sequences. This chain joins TRBV28 and TRBJ2-6; as DNA is missing, the TRBD1 call by TCRdb cannot be tested. This receptor was identified in a human donor with ulcerative colitis or Crohn's disease, or a healthy co-twin of an affected twin (not recorded which). Sequencing used blood. This chain's CDR3 is CASLDRASGANVLTF.